This TCR beta chain was recorded in a study of T cells after yellow fever vaccination. Study overall: Any fraction with a low cell number was prepared using SMART-Seq v4 Ultra Low Input.

This clonotype was seen a handful of times. TCRdb itself ran the 5' RACE reads through MiXCR, one entry per CDR3 protein. The sample yields about 320,000 distinct CDR3 sequences, about 11% seen once. This CDR3 is 15 amino acids long. Germline V gene data show CDR1 as SGHTA and CDR2 as FQGNSA. Trimming stripped 6 bases from V and 7 bases from J, with 19 bases between. The chain employs TRBV7-2 and TRBJ1-5, with D tentatively TRBD1 (5 bases). The sequence was collected from a young man who received the YFV17D yellow fever vaccine. Source: CD4+ T cells sorted from PBMCs, taken 45 days after the yellow fever booster vaccination. The CDR3 sequence is CASRSGRTNRQPQHF. CDR3 nucleotides: TGTGCCAGCAGGTCAGGGAGGACTAACAGGCAGCCCCAGCATTTT. The complete variable domain, with remaining parts taken from reference TRBV7-2 and TRBJ1-5, reads GAGVSQSPSNKVTEKGKDVELRCDPISGHTALYWYRQSLGQGLEFLIYFQGNSAPDKSGLPSDRFSAERTGGSVSTLTIQRTQQEDSAVYLCASRSGRTNRQPQHFGDGTRLSIL.